A single sample gave rise to the 22 T cell receptor beta chains below, sequenced in a study of pediatric ulcerative colitis. The table came from immunoSEQ multiplex PCR; TCRdb's copy has only in-frame clones and leaves some out. The sample yields over 10,000 clones, approximately 80% seen once. The rectum was sampled with one to two pinch biopsies at colonoscopy. Sequenced material: gut tissue. These receptors were obtained from a boy younger than 18 who was a control in a study of pediatric ulcerative colitis.

This chain links TRBV9 with TRBJ1-5; D unresolved. The length of the CDR3 is 15 residues. Trimming pared 0 bases from V and 0 bases from J, leaving 7 bases between. Germline CDR1 and CDR2: SGDLS and YYNGEE. CDR3 region: CASSVGVISNQPQHF. CDR3 in DNA: TGTGCCAGCAGCGTAGGTGTAATTAGCAATCAGCCCCAGCATTTT.

This clone is a singleton in its sample. The chain combines TRBV4-2 with TRBJ1-1, with 7 bases matching TRBD1. V shed 5 bases and J 3 bases; nucleotides not matched to a gene: 6. Germline V gives CDR1 LGHNA, CDR2 YNFKEQ. The CDR3 spans 14 residues. The CDR3 sequence: CASSDRVGDTEAFF. CDR3 in DNA: TGTGCCAGCAGCGACAGGGTAGGAGACACTGAAGCTTTCTTT.

The V gene is TRBV30, the J gene TRBJ1-2; 10 bases fit TRBD1. Germline loops: CDR1 GTSNPN, CDR2 SVGIG (reference sequence). V shed 2 bases and J 7 bases; nucleotides not matched to a gene: 10. This CDR3 contains 15 residues. This CDR3 reads CAWSPFGTGAGGYTF. CDR3 bases: TGTGCCTGGAGTCCCTTCGGGACAGGGGCAGGTGGCTACACCTTC.

The gene calls are TRBV5-6 and TRBJ2-2; TRBD2 matches at 8 bases. Germline assignment: CDR1 SGHDT and CDR2 YYEEEE. The ends lost 4 bases at V and 4 bases at J; junction bases unmatched: 6. CDR3 size: 15 residues. The CDR3 loop is CASSPGLGLTGELFF. CDR3 in DNA: TGTGCCAGCAGCCCGGGACTAGGGCTCACCGGGGAGCTGTTTTTT.

This clone was seen only once. V usage is TRBV9 and J usage is TRBJ2-5, with 7 bases that match TRBD1. V gave up 0 bases and J gave up 5 bases; unmatched junction bases: 7. Germline V gene lookup returns CDR1 SGDLS and CDR2 YYNGEE. This CDR3 comprises 15 residues. Here the CDR3 DNA reads TGTGCCAGCAGCGTAGTATCAGGGGGAGCGGAGACCCAGTACTTC. The encoded protein is CASSVVSGGAETQYF.

The CDR3 loop reads CASSSLGLADTQYF. The CDR3 DNA is TGTGCCAGCAGCTCATTGGGACTAGCAGATACGCAGTATTTT. This chain connects TRBV7-3 to TRBJ2-3, with 8 bases identical to TRBD2. The CDR3 consists of 14 residues. The J segment lost 4 bases and the V segment lost 4 bases, leaving 4 bases of the junction unmatched. Germline V lookup: CDR1 SGHTA, CDR2 FQGTGA.

The gene calls are TRBV6-5 and TRBJ1-1; D remains unclear. The germline V gene encodes CDR1 MNHEY and CDR2 SVGAGI. The V and J ends lost 4 bases and 6 bases respectively, with 9 bases between them. CDR3 length: 12 residues. In DNA, the CDR3 is TGTGCCAGCAGTTCATTGTACGCTGAAGCTTTCTTT. Translating it yields CASSSLYAEAFF.

The chain employs TRBV12-5 and TRBJ2-1; D gene uncertain. CDR3 length equals 13 residues. V dropped 3 bases and J dropped 9 bases, with 12 bases sitting between them. Germline V gene data show CDR1 as LGHNT and CDR2 as FRNRAP. The CDR3 is CASGFPLSAEQFF. The CDR3 nucleotides read TGTGCTAGTGGTTTCCCGTTAAGCGCTGAGCAGTTCTTC.

V and J are TRBV6-6 and TRBJ1-4; D might be TRBD1 (5 bases). Germline CDR1 is MNHNY and CDR2 is SVGAGI (reference sequence). This CDR3 spans 16 amino acids. V shed 6 bases and J shed 0 bases, with 14 bases lying between them. The DNA for the CDR3 is TGTGCCAGCAGCCAACCGAAACAGGCAACTAATGAAAAACTGTTTTTT. Translating it yields CASSQPKQATNEKLFF.

The chain links TRBV6-1 to TRBJ1-2; 8 nucleotides line up with TRBD1. The J segment lost 3 bases and the V segment lost 1 base, leaving 4 bases of the junction unmatched. The CDR3 totals 15 residues. The germline CDR1 and CDR2 sequences are MNHNS and SASEGT. The CDR3 bases are TGTGCCAGCAGTGAAGGGACAGGGAGGTACTATGGCTACACCTTC. It is translated as CASSEGTGRYYGYTF.

The chain recombines TRBV9 with TRBJ1-1; possible D gene TRBD1, 5 bases. The CDR3 totals 15 residues. Trimming removed 0 bases at V and 3 bases at J, with 12 bases between. The V gene's germline CDR1 is SGDLS and CDR2 YYNGEE. This CDR3 is CASSVGSGFDTEAFF. In DNA form, the CDR3 reads TGTGCCAGCAGCGTAGGTTCAGGGTTTGACACTGAAGCTTTCTTT.

The chain recombines TRBV7-9 with TRBJ2-3, with D possibly being TRBD2 (7 bases). The CDR3 contains 17 residues. The germline V and J ends were trimmed by 6 bases and 0 bases, with 19 bases remaining between them. Germline loops: CDR1 SEHNR, CDR2 FQNEAQ (reference sequence). The CDR3 DNA reads TGTGCCAGCAGTAAGGGAGGGGGTAGCGGGAGCACAGATACGCAGTATTTT. Translated, it gives CASSKGGGSGSTDTQYF.

The V and J genes are TRBV11-2 and TRBJ2-3, with D possibly being TRBD2 (5 bases). Germline assignment: CDR1 SGHAT and CDR2 FQNNGV. The CDR3 is 15 residues long. Trimming shortened V by 2 bases and J by 5 bases, and 14 bases separated the two germline ends. CDR3 in DNA: TGTGCCAGCAGCTTAACCGGCGGGCCGGGAGATACGCAGTATTTT. It yields the protein CASSLTGGPGDTQYF.

V usage is TRBV19 and J usage is TRBJ2-1, with a possible D match to TRBD1 (6 bases). V was clipped by 6 bases and J by 2 bases, with 14 bases between them. There are 15 residues in the CDR3. Germline V CDR1 and CDR2: LNHDA, SQIVND (reference sequence). Here the CDR3 reads CASRPDRSPYNEQFF. CDR3 nucleotides: TGTGCCAGTAGACCAGACAGGTCCCCCTACAATGAGCAGTTCTTC.

This chain links TRBV19 with TRBJ1-1; D is perhaps TRBD1 (6 bases). The CDR3 consists of 12 residues. V lost 11 bases to trimming and J lost 4 bases, with 14 bases between them. CDR1 and CDR2 (germline): LNHDA, SQIVND (reference sequence). CDR3 bases: TGTGCCGGAATGCGGGGGGCCACTGAAGCTTTCTTT. It codes for CAGMRGATEAFF.

The chain carries TRBV6-5 and TRBJ2-2; TRBD1 aligns across 9 bases. Per the germline V gene, CDR1 is MNHEY and CDR2 is SVGAGI. The CDR3 sequence is 13 residues long. V dropped 6 bases and J dropped 6; count of bases not matched to a gene: 2. Here the CDR3 reads CASSRQGAGELFF. The CDR3 bases are TGTGCCAGCAGCCGACAGGGGGCCGGGGAGCTGTTTTTT.

The CDR3 bases are TGCGCCAGCAGCTTGGGACAGCCCCTTTACAATGAGCAGTTCTTC. This codes for CASSLGQPLYNEQFF. This chain connects TRBV5-1 to TRBJ2-1; D may be TRBD1 (5 bases). CDR3 size: 15 residues. V was shortened by 0 bases and J by 4 bases, with 11 bases between the two germline ends. Germline V gene data show CDR1 as SGHRS and CDR2 as YFSETQ.

The rearrangement links TRBV7-2 to TRBJ1-1, with 7 bases identical to TRBD1. CDR3 length: 13 amino acids. V trimming: 6 bases; J trimming: 11 bases; junction bases outside the gene matches: 12. Germline V lookup: CDR1 SGHTA, CDR2 FQGNSA. CDR3 protein: CASRNRQGIGAFF. For the CDR3, the DNA is TGTGCCAGCAGGAACAGACAGGGAATCGGGGCTTTCTTT.

The chain is built from TRBV5-6 and TRBJ2-5, with D hard to call. This CDR3 is built from 15 residues. Trimming stripped 6 bases from V and 4 bases from J, with 19 bases between. Germline lookup yields CDR1 SGHDT and CDR2 YYEEEE. The CDR3 coding sequence is TGTGCCAGCACCGATGGAATAGCACCCAGAGAGACCCAGTACTTC. Translating gives CASTDGIAPRETQYF. The full variable domain, in which reference TRBV5-6 and TRBJ2-5 provide the parts outside the CDR3, is DAGVTQSPTHLIKTRGQQVTLRCSPKSGHDTVSWYQQALGQGPQFIFQYYEEEERQRGNFPDRFSGHQFPNYSSELNVNALLLGDSALYLCASTDGIAPRETQYFGPGTRLLVL.

The rearrangement uses TRBV9 and TRBJ1-5; the D is unclear. CDR3 length: 10 amino acids. V lost 1 base and J lost 13, with 6 bases in between. Germline-derived CDR1 and CDR2 are SGDLS and YYNGEE. As DNA, the CDR3 is TGTGCCAGCAGCGTAACCCATCAGCATTTT. Protein: CASSVTHQHF.

The chain employs TRBV7-9 and TRBJ2-5; the match to TRBD1 covers 7 bases. Losses at the gene ends were 6 bases for V and 4 bases for J; bases not matched to a gene: 5. Germline CDR1 and CDR2: SEHNR and FQNEAQ (reference sequence). The CDR3 loop spans 13 amino acids. The CDR3 loop is CASSRGQVETQYF. As DNA, the CDR3 is TGTGCCAGCAGTCGAGGACAGGTAGAGACCCAGTACTTC.

The rearrangement links TRBV7-2 to TRBJ2-7; 13 bases are a match to TRBD2. V gave up 4 bases and J gave up 7 bases; unmatched junction bases: 4. The CDR3 covers 14 residues. The germline gives CDR1 SGHTA, CDR2 FQGNSA. CDR3 amino acids: CASSSGLAGWEQYV. The CDR3 region has the DNA TGTGCCAGCAGCTCGGGACTAGCGGGATGGGAGCAGTACGTC.